These 32 T cell receptor beta chains were all obtained from the same sample, sequenced in a study of tumor-infiltrating lymphocytes in primary liver carcinoma. Bulk tissue was left unsorted, and RNA and DNA were co-extracted from about 20-30 mg of it. Researchers generated TCR beta cDNA from 500 to 600 ng of total RNA, relying on a constant-region primer. Nested multiplex PCR, run for three rounds with slightly modified ARM-PCR, yielded TCR beta libraries. With TRBV1-TRBV30 forward primers and a C-beta reverse primer, the first two PCR rounds were run for approximately 10 cycles each. Via MiXCR, TCRdb re-called the multiplex PCR reads, giving one row per CDR3 protein. The sample lists over 100,000 distinct CDR3 sequences, roughly 75% occurring once. Input material: tumor-adjacent normal liver tissue. The source of these receptors is an older woman with primary liver carcinoma and hepatitis B virus infection.

With regard to this clonotype: Without the conserved terminal phenylalanine or tryptophan, this CDR3 likely stems from a read error. V and J are TRBV10-1 and TRBJ2-3; TRBD2 matches 7 bases. Germline loops: CDR1 WNHNN, CDR2 SYGVQD (reference sequence). After removal of 10 bases from V and 2 bases from J, the junction contained 9 bases not matched to a gene. The CDR3 runs 14 residues. The CDR3 loop reads CATAGESDTDTQYS. CDR3 nucleotides: TGCGCCACCGCGGGGGAAAGTGACACAGATACGCAGTATTCT.

This clonotype showed up just once. V gene TRBV2 combines with J gene TRBJ2-5; unclear D gene. Trimming removed 0 bases at V and 2 bases at J, with 13 bases between. The CDR3 loop spans 16 amino acids. CDR1 and CDR2 (germline): SNHLY, FYNNEI. The DNA for the CDR3 is TGTGCCAGCAGTGAAGCGGGGTGGGTCTTACAAGAGACCCAGTACTTC. Translating gives CASSEAGWVLQETQYF.

On this clonotype: A read error may be the cause here, since a much bigger clone is one base away. This chain's CDR3 is CAWNDADYDYTF. DNA for the CDR3: TGTGCCTGGAATGACGCTGACTATGACTACACCTTC. The chain links TRBV30 to TRBJ1-2, with no clear D. Germline CDR1 and CDR2: GTSNPN and SVGIG (reference sequence). The CDR3 sequence is 12 residues long.

The chain joins TRBV6-5 to TRBJ2-2, with 7 bases matching TRBD2. CDR1 and CDR2 from the germline V gene are MNHEY and SVGAGI. The CDR3 has 16 residues. The junction had 8 bases not matched to a gene; V was cut back by 6 bases and J by 1 base. This CDR3 is CASRSTGGGNTGELFF. In DNA form, the CDR3 reads TGTGCCAGCAGGTCGACTGGCGGGGGGAACACCGGGGAGCTGTTTTTT.

A word on this clonotype: Germline is not matched at one junction end, which may reflect a read error. This chain uses TRBV11-2 with TRBJ2-1; D remains unclear. The CDR3 runs to 13 residues. Germline values: CDR1 SGHAT, CDR2 FQNNGV. CDR3 protein: CVSSSPLEDEQFF. In DNA, the CDR3 is TGTGTCAGCAGCTCACCCTTAGAGGATGAGCAGTTCTTT.

To note about this clonotype: A much bigger clone sits one base away, suggesting this may be a read error. Since the CDR3 does not end with the conserved phenylalanine or tryptophan, this likely comes from a read error. The genes are TRBV7-9 and TRBJ2-5; D is unclear. CDR3 length: 13 amino acids. The V end was cut by 0 bases, the J end by 6 bases, with 8 bases between. Germline V gives CDR1 SEHNR, CDR2 FQNEAQ (reference sequence). CDR3 sequence reads: CASSLAPRQTQYL. The CDR3 DNA sequence: TGTGCCAGCAGCTTAGCGCCGCGGCAGACCCAGTACCTC.

On this clonotype itself: The junction does not match germline at one end; this may be a read error. V gene TRBV7-9 combines with J gene TRBJ2-7, with TRBD1 as a possible D gene (6 bases). The CDR3 totals 14 residues. Germline loops: CDR1 SEHNR, CDR2 FQNEAQ (reference sequence). CDR3 in DNA: TGTGCCATCAGCTTAGCGCGGAACAGGGACGAGCAGTACTTC. It translates to CAISLARNRDEQYF.

This clonotype was seen at least ten times. The chain employs TRBV7-9 and TRBJ1-2; D perhaps matches TRBD1 (6 bases). Trimming took 5 bases from V and 4 from J, leaving 17 bases between them. The CDR3 runs to 15 residues. Germline V CDR1 and CDR2: SEHNR, FQNEAQ (reference sequence). Written as DNA, the CDR3 is TGTGCCAGCAGCCACGTAAACAGGGTCTCCTATGGCTACACCTTC. Translation gives CASSHVNRVSYGYTF.

The count of this clonotype is one. This may stem from a read error, because a much larger clone lies one nucleotide away. This chain links TRBV5-6 with TRBJ2-1; 7 bases are shared with TRBD2. This CDR3 spans 14 amino acids. Losses at the gene ends were 2 bases for V and 7 bases for J; bases not matched to a gene: 6. The V gene's germline CDR1 is SGHDT and CDR2 YYEEEE. The CDR3 bases are TGTGCCAGCAGCTTTCCGGGACTAACGAATGAGCAGTTCTTC. Encoded protein: CASSFPGLTNEQFF.

With regard to this clonotype: One junction end does not reproduce the germline sequence, and a read error may be involved. V is TRBV11-2 and J is TRBJ2-3; a weak D match, TRBD2 (5 bases). This CDR3 comprises 16 residues. CDR1 is SGHAT and CDR2 is FQNNGV in the germline V gene. The DNA of the CDR3 is TGTGCCAGCAGCCATGGTAGCGCGGGTTTGTCAGATACACAGTATTTT. Protein sequence: CASSHGSAGLSDTQYF.

This rearrangement joins TRBV5-1 to TRBJ2-3; no definite D call. V was shortened by 4 bases and J by 5 bases, with 17 bases between the two germline ends. Germline V gene sequence: CDR1 SGHRS, CDR2 YFSETQ. This CDR3 comprises 15 residues. This chain's CDR3 is CASSAMSYGGDTQYF. The CDR3 bases are TGCGCCAGCAGCGCGATGAGTTATGGCGGAGATACGCAGTATTTT.

On this clonotype itself: The junction does not match germline at one end; this may be a read error. This chain uses TRBV11-1 with TRBJ2-3; TRBD2 aligns across 7 bases. CDR1 SGHAT and CDR2 FQDESV come from the germline V gene (reference sequence). The CDR3 runs 14 residues. The CDR3 DNA sequence: TGTGCCAGCGGCATAAGGCGACGTGCGGGAGAGTCTCACTTT. This sequence encodes CASGIRRRAGESHF.

In this sample, this clonotype turned up many times. The genes are TRBV5-1 and TRBJ1-5, with a possible D match to TRBD1 (6 bases). V lost 5 bases to trimming and J lost 0 bases, with 6 bases between them. The CDR3 covers 13 residues. Germline V gene sequence: CDR1 SGHRS, CDR2 YFSETQ. The CDR3 here is CASRQGSNQPQHF. The CDR3 DNA reads as TGCGCCAGCAGACAGGGTAGCAATCAGCCCCAGCATTTT.

The chain employs TRBV12-3 or TRBV12-4 and TRBJ2-3; possible D gene TRBD1, 6 bases. The CDR3 is 16 residues long. V was cut by 6 bases and J by 2 bases, with 18 bases left in between. The CDR3: CASRKRLEGVTDTQYF. CDR3 DNA: TGTGCCAGCAGGAAGAGGCTAGAGGGGGTCACAGATACGCAGTATTTT.

Details on this clonotype: One end of the junction varies from germline; a read error may be responsible. The V gene is TRBV12-5, the J gene TRBJ2-1; possibly TRBD2 for D (5 bases). Germline V gene data show CDR1 as LGHNT and CDR2 as FRNRAP. This CDR3 spans 13 amino acids. Here the CDR3 DNA reads TGTACTAGTGACCTCAAGCTAAATGGTGAACAGTTCTTC. It specifies CTSDLKLNGEQFF.

This clonotype was counted only a few times. A much larger clone lies one base from this, so it may be a read error. The V gene is TRBV5-5, the J gene TRBJ2-3; the D gene is possibly TRBD1 (6 bases). CDR1 is SGHKS, CDR2 YYEKEE, per germline (reference sequence). This CDR3 region has 14 residues. V shed 4 bases and J shed 4 bases, with 13 bases lying between them. CDR3 in DNA: TGTGCCAGCAGCATGTTAGGGGGACCAGATACGCAGTATTTT. Residues: CASSMLGGPDTQYF. Supplemented by reference TRBV5-5 and TRBJ2-3, the full variable domain reads DAGVTQSPTHLIKTRGQQVTLRCSPISGHKSVSWYQQVLGQGPQFIFQYYEKEERGRGNFPDRFSARQFPNYSSELNVNALLLGDSALYLCASSMLGGPDTQYFGPGTRLTVL.

A few counts support this clonotype. The chain recombines TRBV28 with TRBJ2-4, with D unclear. V shed 4 bases and J shed 0 bases, with 16 bases lying between them. The CDR3 runs to 17 residues. The germline CDR1 and CDR2 sequences are MDHEN and SYDVKM. CDR3 sequence (DNA): TGTGCCAGCAGTTATGGTTCCGCCACCTTAGCCAAAAACATTCAGTACTTC. This sequence encodes CASSYGSATLAKNIQYF.

A note on this clonotype: Its ends do not fully match the called genes, so a read error is possible. The chain has TRBV7-9 and TRBJ2-7; possibly TRBD2 for D (7 bases). Germline V lookup: CDR1 SEHNR, CDR2 FQNEAQ (reference sequence). The CDR3 is made up of 18 amino acids. The CDR3 DNA follows: TGTGCCAGCAGCTTAGGTTTCCTGGCGGGGGACAACTCCTACGATCAGTACTTC. Translating gives CASSLGFLAGDNSYDQYF.

This clonotype appeared many times. With a much larger clone just one base away, this may be a read error. This chain links TRBV5-6 with TRBJ1-4, with unresolved D. Germline CDR1 and CDR2: SGHDT and YYEEEE. The CDR3 runs 13 residues. The CDR3: CTSSLRASEKLFF. The DNA of the CDR3 is TGTACCAGCAGCTTAAGGGCTAGTGAAAAACTGTTTTTT.

This clonotype was counted many times. The V and J genes are TRBV6-5 and TRBJ2-7; TRBD2 matches 10 bases. The CDR3 loop spans 14 amino acids. J lost 4 bases, V lost 5 bases, and 5 bases had no gene match. Germline assignment: CDR1 MNHEY and CDR2 SVGAGI. The CDR3 nucleotides are TGTGCCAGCAGTAAAGCGGGAGGGCCATACGAGCAGTACTTC. It encodes CASSKAGGPYEQYF.

This clonotype was counted many times. J is TRBJ1-1 and V is TRBV29-1; D unresolved. The CDR3 runs to 11 residues. Between the trimmed V and J ends, which lost 4 bases and 3 bases, there was a span of 6 bases. Germline CDR1 is SQVTM and CDR2 is ANQGSEA. For the CDR3, the DNA is TGCAGCGTTGCAATAGACACTGAAGCTTTCTTT. Translated, it gives CSVAIDTEAFF.

Concerning this clonotype: A clone one base away is much larger, so this may be a read error. This rearrangement joins TRBV4-1 to TRBJ2-7; 11 nucleotides agree with TRBD2. CDR1 and CDR2 (germline): MGHRA, YSYEKL. The CDR3 is 15 residues long. The ends lost 3 bases at V and 3 bases at J; junction bases unmatched: 4. The CDR3 is CASSHGLAGGYEQYF. The CDR3 DNA follows: TGCGCCAGCAGCCATGGGCTAGCGGGAGGCTACGAGCAGTACTTC.

About this clonotype itself: Possible read error: a much larger clone is one base away. V usage is TRBV30 and J usage is TRBJ1-2; the D gene is possibly TRBD1 (5 bases). The CDR3 spans 13 residues. The V end lost 1 base, the J end lost 7 bases, and 13 bases lay between the germline ends. Germline V gives CDR1 GTSNPN, CDR2 SVGIG (reference sequence). The chain's CDR3 is CAWSDQGGCGYTF. Written as DNA, the CDR3 is TGTGCCTGGAGTGACCAGGGAGGGTGTGGCTACACCTTC.

This clonotype was recorded at least ten times. The V call is TRBV13, the J call TRBJ2-7; D is undetermined. This CDR3 has 16 residues. CDR1 and CDR2 (germline): PRHDT, FYEKMQ (reference sequence). The V and J ends lost 0 bases and 2 bases respectively, with 14 bases between them. The CDR3 DNA reads as TGTGCCAGCAGCTTAGGTGGGTTCCGGCCTGCCTACGAGCAGTACTTC. Its translation: CASSLGGFRPAYEQYF.

This clonotype has a single count. The conserved phenylalanine or tryptophan normally closing the CDR3 is absent here, so this likely arose from a read error. This chain joins TRBV4-1 and TRBJ2-2; 14 bases line up with TRBD2. Looked up from germline, CDR1 is MGHRA and CDR2 is YSYEKL. With 10 bases clipped from V and 6 bases from J, the junction kept 10 bases outside the gene matches. This CDR3 spans 16 amino acids. CDR3: CAISLGTSGSSGELFS. The CDR3 nucleotides are TGCGCCATCAGTCTCGGGACTAGCGGGAGCTCCGGGGAGCTGTTTTCT.

The V call is TRBV12-3 or TRBV12-4, the J call TRBJ1-1; 7 nucleotides agree with TRBD1. The V gene end was trimmed by 7 bases and the J gene end by 1 base; junction bases not matched to a gene: 3. The CDR3 totals 13 residues. The CDR3 coding sequence is TGTGCCAGCATTCGGGACAGGAACACTGAAGCTTTCTTT. It is translated as CASIRDRNTEAFF.

This clonotype was recorded many times. V usage is TRBV10-3 and J usage is TRBJ1-1; D possibly corresponds to TRBD1 (5 bases). Germline V gene sequence: CDR1 ENHRY, CDR2 SYGVKD. This CDR3 spans 13 amino acids. Trimming removed 3 bases from V and 2 bases from J, with 7 bases in between. Written as DNA, the CDR3 is TGTGCCATCAGTGACAGGGACAACACTGAAGCTTTCTTT. Translating gives CAISDRDNTEAFF.

In regard to this clonotype: It may be a read error: a sequence one base away is much more abundant. This chain joins TRBV28 and TRBJ2-5; maybe TRBD2 (7 bases). The CDR3 sequence is 16 residues long. The germline CDR1 and CDR2 sequences are MDHEN and SYDVKM. The CDR3 region has the DNA TGTGCCTGCAGGGCGCTTTCGGGGGCGGGAGACGAGACCCAGTACTTC. It is translated as CACRALSGAGDETQYF.

A word on this clonotype: The junction departs from germline at one end; a sequencing error may be responsible. V is TRBV28 and J is TRBJ1-4, with 9 bases aligning to TRBD1. The CDR3 sequence is 15 residues long. Germline V lookup: CDR1 MDHEN, CDR2 SYDVKM. The CDR3: CASSLTLWTGDRLSF. The CDR3 DNA reads as TGTGCCAGCAGTTTGACTTTATGGACAGGGGATCGACTGTCTTTT.

The chain employs TRBV5-5 and TRBJ2-5; D unresolved. Germline lookup yields CDR1 SGHKS and CDR2 YYEKEE (reference sequence). This CDR3 is built from 12 residues. V lost 7 bases to trimming and J lost 4 bases, with 11 bases between them. Written as DNA, the CDR3 is TGTGCCAGCTTCGAGTTGGGAGAGACCCAGTACTTC. Amino acid sequence: CASFELGETQYF. Together with reference TRBV5-5 and TRBJ2-5, the CDR3 gives the full variable domain: DAGVTQSPTHLIKTRGQQVTLRCSPISGHKSVSWYQQVLGQGPQFIFQYYEKEERGRGNFPDRFSARQFPNYSSELNVNALLLGDSALYLCASFELGETQYFGPGTRLLVL.

This clonotype was found once. A junction end diverges from the germline sequence, so it may reflect a read error. CDR3 in DNA: TGTGCCAGCAGCCTAATTAGGAGCTCCTATAGTTCACCCCTCCACTTT. This codes for CASSLIRSSYSSPLHF. The chain joins TRBV6-2 or TRBV6-3 to TRBJ1-6; D gene unclear. This CDR3 is built from 16 residues. Germline V lookup: CDR1 MNHEY, CDR2 SVGEGT.

As to this clonotype: The junction and the germline gene differ at one end; a read error may be behind it. The chain uses TRBV12-3 or TRBV12-4 and TRBJ1-1, with TRBD1 matching over 9 bases. CDR3 size: 15 residues. The CDR3 DNA reads as TGTGCCAGCAGTCGTATAACAGGGGGCAACACTGAGGCTTTCTTT. It is translated as CASSRITGGNTEAFF.